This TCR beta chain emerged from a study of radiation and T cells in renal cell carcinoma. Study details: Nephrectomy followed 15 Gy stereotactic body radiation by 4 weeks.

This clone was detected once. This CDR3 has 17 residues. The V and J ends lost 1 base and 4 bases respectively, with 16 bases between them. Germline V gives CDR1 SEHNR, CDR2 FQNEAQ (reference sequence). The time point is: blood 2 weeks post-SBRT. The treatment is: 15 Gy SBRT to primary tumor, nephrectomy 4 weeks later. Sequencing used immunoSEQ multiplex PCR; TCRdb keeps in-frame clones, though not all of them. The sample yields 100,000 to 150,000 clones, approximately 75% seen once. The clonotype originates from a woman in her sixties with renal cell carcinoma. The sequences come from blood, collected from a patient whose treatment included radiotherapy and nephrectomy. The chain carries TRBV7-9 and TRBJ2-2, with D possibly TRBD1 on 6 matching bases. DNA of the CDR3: TGTGCCAGCAGCTTAGGGGCCGGGACACTATTCACCGGGGAGCTGTTTTTT. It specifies CASSLGAGTLFTGELFF. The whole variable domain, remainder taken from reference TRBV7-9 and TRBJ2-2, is DTGVSQNPRHKITKRGQNVTFRCDPISEHNRLYWYRQTLGQGPEFLTYFQNEAQLEKSRLLSDRFSAERPKGSFSTLEIQRTEQGDSAMYLCASSLGAGTLFTGELFFGEGSRLTVL.